This TCR beta chain was retrieved from a study of CD8+CD57+ T cells in acquired aplastic anemia (dated by TCRdb to the late 2010s). Regarding the complete study: Extracted DNA from sorted CD4+ and CD8+ cells averaged 3.2 ug, ranging from roughly 0.2 to 30 ug. CD8+CD57+ expansion was defined as a frequency above the mean frequency observed in healthy subjects.

V was cut back by 3 bases and J by 4 bases, leaving a gap of 5 bases between them. CDR1 SGDLS and CDR2 YYNGEE are derived from the germline V gene. Inclusive of the bounding cysteine and phenylalanine, the CDR3 is 12 residues long. This entry keeps only the CDR3 DNA: 36 bases, framed from base 1. The patients picked for sequencing were ones in whom flow cytometry had shown an expansion of CD8+CD57+ cells. Every patient had severe acquired aplastic anemia, diagnosed using the International Study of Aplastic Anemia and Agranulocytosis and Camitta criteria. No patient had received any therapy when blood was sampled. The study deep-sequenced TCR repertoires of sorted CD4+ and CD8+ blood T cells from severe aplastic anemia patients and healthy subjects. Patients were enrolled under clinicaltrials.gov protocols 00001620, 01623167, 00001397, 00071045, 00081523 and 00961064 in the USA. Ficoll-Paque density gradient centrifugation was used to isolate peripheral blood mononuclear cells. CD4+ and CD8+ T cells were sorted by FACS or magnetic beads before DNA extraction.

TCR beta VDJ combination and CDR3 sequence profiling used genomic DNA as the template. An Illumina HiSeq 2000 was used for TCR repertoire sequencing. Turning to the authors' computational methods: TRBV/TRBJ rearrangement plots, CDR3 size and DJ length profiles, and Simpson's diversity index were used to assess repertoires. The immunodominant clone was defined as the most abundant DNA sequence in deep sequencing data. CDR3 amino acid sequences were screened for sharing across subjects and compared with published repertoires and the VDJdb database. TCRdb trimmed the raw reads at Q25, called clones with MiXCR and kept productive beta chains. Identical CDR3 protein sequences are pooled into one entry, listed with their most common genes and DNA. The V and J calls and clone size come from TCRdb's table, not from the authors' own analysis. The sample table contains about 180,000 distinct CDR3 sequences; only one count was recorded for under 55% of them. The ten largest clones capture more than 0.85% of the sample.

The investigation overall reported the following: Although around 30 CD8+ CDR3 sequences were shared by patients and controls, these sequences appeared highly expressed in patients and within the immunodominant clones of patients. CD8+ Simpson's diversity did not differ significantly between patients and healthy controls (P=0.060).

Notes on this clonotype: Its antigen is still unknown. The sample holds no much larger clone one base away, and base qualities are not on file.

The sequenced sample consisted of sorted CD4+, CD8+, or CD8+CD57+ T cells (not recorded which) from PBMCs. The TCR sequence derives from a human donor with aplastic anemia. This chain is built from TRBV9 and TRBJ1-3; no D gene can be assigned with confidence. The CDR3 has the sequence CASSEWGNTIYF. Read as DNA, the sequence is TGTGCCAGCAGCGAGTGGGGAAACACCATATATTTT.